The following is a T cell receptor (beta chain) sequence with its context. This clonotype was recorded many times. Its recognized antigen is unknown. At one of its ends the junction is not consistent with the germline gene, which may arise from a read error. The sample was run on an Illumina HiSeq 2500. Quantitative 5'-RACE with molecular barcodes was the method used to prepare the TCR beta libraries. Concerning the study's data processing: To identify disease-linked TCR variants, a new computational method was used, one built on a probabilistic model of VDJ rearrangement. Using fastp trimming at Q25 and MiXCR clonotype assembly, TCRdb reanalyzed the public sequencing data and kept in-frame beta chains. Rows are unified per CDR3 protein, each entry keeping the most common DNA and genes. It is TCRdb's table, rather than the study itself, that gives the V and J calls and clone size. The sample table lists 200,000 to 300,000 distinct CDR3 sequences, roughly 8% of them with a count of one. The ten largest account for 4.5% to 5% of the sample.

The data were taken from a study of CD8 T cells in ankylosing spondylitis (dated by TCRdb to 2016 to 2017). General notes on the study: To find TCR variants linked to disease, the study profiled T cell receptor beta repertoires in ankylosing spondylitis patients and healthy donors. Peripheral blood was sampled, and synovial fluid was also collected from ankylosing spondylitis patients. The full study cohort was made up of about two dozen ankylosing spondylitis patients and fewer than 120 healthy donors. Paper-wide results and their limitations: Some TCR beta motif variants had previously been reported in synovial fluid and blood of reactive arthritis patients, which suggested common disease-initiation mechanisms. A TCR beta motif of about 8 highly homologous amino acid variants appeared characteristic of blood from ankylosing spondylitis patients. A CD8+ phenotype was shown by the disease-linked clones, which were found at relatively low frequencies in peripheral blood. The disease-linked clones were reported to be significantly enriched in matched synovial fluid samples from ankylosing spondylitis patients.

CDR1 SQVTM and CDR2 ANQGSEA are derived from the germline V gene. The CDR3 runs 14 amino acids, cysteine and phenylalanine included. The read is trimmed to its CDR3 DNA, 42 bases read in frame from base 1. Sequences were obtained from blood, either unsorted or a sorted T cell fraction (not recorded which). This receptor was identified in a female donor with ankylosing spondylitis or in good health (not recorded which). Here the chain combines TRBV29-1 and TRBJ2-2; the D gene is perhaps TRBD2, on 6 matching bases. The nucleotide sequence reads TGCAGCGTGGAAGTGGGGGGGAACACCGGGGAGCTGTTTTTT. Translation gives CSVEVGGNTGELFF.